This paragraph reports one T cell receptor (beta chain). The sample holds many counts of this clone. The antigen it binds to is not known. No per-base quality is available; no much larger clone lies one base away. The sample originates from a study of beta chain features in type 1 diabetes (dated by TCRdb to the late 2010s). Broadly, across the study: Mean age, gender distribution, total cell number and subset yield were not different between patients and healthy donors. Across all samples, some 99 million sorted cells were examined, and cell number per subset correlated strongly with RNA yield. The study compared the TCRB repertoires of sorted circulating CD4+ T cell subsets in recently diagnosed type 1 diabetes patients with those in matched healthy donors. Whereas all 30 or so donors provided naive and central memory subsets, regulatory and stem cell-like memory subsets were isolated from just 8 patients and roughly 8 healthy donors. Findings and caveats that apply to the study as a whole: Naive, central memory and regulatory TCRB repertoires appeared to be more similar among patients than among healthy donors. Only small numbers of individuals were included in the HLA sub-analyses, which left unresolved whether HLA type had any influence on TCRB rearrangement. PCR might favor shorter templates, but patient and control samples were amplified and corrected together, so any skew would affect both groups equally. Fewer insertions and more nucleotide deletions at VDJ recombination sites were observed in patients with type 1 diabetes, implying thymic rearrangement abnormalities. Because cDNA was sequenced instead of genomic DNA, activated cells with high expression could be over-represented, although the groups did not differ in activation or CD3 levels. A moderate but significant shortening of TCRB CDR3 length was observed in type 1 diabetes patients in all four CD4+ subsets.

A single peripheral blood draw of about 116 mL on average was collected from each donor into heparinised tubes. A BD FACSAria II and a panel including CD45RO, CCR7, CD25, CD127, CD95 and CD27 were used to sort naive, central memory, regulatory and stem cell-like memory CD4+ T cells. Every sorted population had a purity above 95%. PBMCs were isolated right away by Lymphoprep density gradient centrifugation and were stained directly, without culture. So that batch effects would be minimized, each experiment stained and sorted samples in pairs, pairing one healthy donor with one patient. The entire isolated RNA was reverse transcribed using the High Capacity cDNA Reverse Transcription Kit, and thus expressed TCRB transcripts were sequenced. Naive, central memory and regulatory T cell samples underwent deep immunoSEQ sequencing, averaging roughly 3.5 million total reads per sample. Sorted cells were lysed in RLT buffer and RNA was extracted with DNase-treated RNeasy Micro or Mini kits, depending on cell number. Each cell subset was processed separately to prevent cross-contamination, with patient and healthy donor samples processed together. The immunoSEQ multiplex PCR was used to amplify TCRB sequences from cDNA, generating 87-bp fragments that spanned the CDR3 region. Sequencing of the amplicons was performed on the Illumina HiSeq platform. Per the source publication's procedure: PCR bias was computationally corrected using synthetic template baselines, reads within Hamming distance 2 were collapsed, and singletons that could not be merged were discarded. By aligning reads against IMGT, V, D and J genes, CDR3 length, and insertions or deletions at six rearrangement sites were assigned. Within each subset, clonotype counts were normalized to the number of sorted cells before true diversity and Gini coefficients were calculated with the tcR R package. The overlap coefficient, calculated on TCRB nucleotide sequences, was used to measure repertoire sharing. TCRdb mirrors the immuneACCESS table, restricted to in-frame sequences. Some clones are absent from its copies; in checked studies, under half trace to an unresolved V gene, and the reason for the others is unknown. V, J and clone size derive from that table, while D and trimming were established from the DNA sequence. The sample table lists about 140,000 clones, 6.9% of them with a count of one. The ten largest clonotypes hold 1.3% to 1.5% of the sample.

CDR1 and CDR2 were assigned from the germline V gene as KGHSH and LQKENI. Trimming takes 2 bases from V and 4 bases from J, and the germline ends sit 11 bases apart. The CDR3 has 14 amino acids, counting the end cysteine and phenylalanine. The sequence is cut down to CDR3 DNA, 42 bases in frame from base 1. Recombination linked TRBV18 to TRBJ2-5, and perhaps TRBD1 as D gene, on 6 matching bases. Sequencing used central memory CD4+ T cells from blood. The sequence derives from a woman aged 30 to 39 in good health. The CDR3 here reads CASSPGQRVETQYF. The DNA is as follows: TGTGCCAGCTCACCAGGACAGAGGGTAGAGACCCAGTACTTC.